This T cell receptor (beta chain) was sequenced in a study of shared clonotypes between healthy human individuals. General study findings and limits: Shared clonotypes: roughly 4.7% naive CD4, under 4% naive CD8, 2.3% memory CD4, under 0.45% memory CD8.

Germline-derived CDR1 and CDR2 are SGDLS and YYNGEE. The CDR3 has 15 residues. Trimming stripped 0 bases from V and 6 bases from J, with 13 bases between. Adult donors, all healthy and HIV-negative, had no recent acute infections or vaccinations. The method was immunoSEQ multiplex PCR; TCRdb's version includes in-frame clones alone and lacks a portion of them. The sample records nearly 1 million clones, around three quarters being singletons. As to this clone: The antigen remains unidentified.

The chain is built from TRBV9 and TRBJ2-1; possible D gene TRBD2, 6 bases. What was sequenced was memory CD4+ T cells sorted from blood. Described subset: CD45RA-negative fraction. The sequence came from a man aged 18 to 29 in good health. CDR3 protein: CASSVAGGRGNEQFF. The DNA for the CDR3 is TGTGCCAGCAGCGTAGCTGGGGGGAGAGGCAATGAGCAGTTCTTC.